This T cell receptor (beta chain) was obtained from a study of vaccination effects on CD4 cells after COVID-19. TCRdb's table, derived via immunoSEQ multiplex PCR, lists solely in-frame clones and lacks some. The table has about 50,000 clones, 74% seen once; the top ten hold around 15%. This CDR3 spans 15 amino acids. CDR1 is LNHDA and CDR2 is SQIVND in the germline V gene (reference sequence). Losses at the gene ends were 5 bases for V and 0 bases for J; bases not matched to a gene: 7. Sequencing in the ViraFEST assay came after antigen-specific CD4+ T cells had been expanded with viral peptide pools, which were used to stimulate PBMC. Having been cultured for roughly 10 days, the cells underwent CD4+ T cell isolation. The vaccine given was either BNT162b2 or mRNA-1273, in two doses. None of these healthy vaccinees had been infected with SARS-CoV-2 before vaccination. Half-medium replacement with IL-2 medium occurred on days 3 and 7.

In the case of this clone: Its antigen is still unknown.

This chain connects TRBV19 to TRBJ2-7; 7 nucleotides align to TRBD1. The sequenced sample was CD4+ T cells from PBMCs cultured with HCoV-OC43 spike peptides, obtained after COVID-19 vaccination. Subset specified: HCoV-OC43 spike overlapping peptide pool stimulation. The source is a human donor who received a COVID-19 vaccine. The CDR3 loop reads CASSGQGVLSYEQYF. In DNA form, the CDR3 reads TGTGCCAGTAGTGGCCAGGGGGTCCTCTCCTACGAGCAGTACTTC.